The sequence of this T cell receptor beta chain was determined in a study of cytomegalovirus exposure and HLA in healthy donors. Study-level findings and limits: TCR beta chains associated with HLA were, in a later analysis, more clonally expanded than equally common others. In presence/absence analyses, roughly uniform sequencing depth across donors was assumed.

To note about this clone: Its antigen is unknown.

Researchers ran the PCR with 60 Vbeta and 13 Jbeta primers. The repertoire was sequenced with immunoSEQ multiplex PCR; TCRdb's copy has only in-frame clones and lacks some. The sample lists some 88,000 clones; roughly 63% were seen once. This clonotype was sampled from a woman aged 30 to 39 in good health and CMV-seronegative. Sequenced sample: PBMCs.

CDR3 coding DNA: TGCGCCAGCAGCCATGGGAGCTACCAAGAGACCCAGTACTTC. It yields the protein CASSHGSYQETQYF. This chain joins TRBV5-1 and TRBJ2-5; D is possibly TRBD2 (5 bases). Germline lookup yields CDR1 SGHRS and CDR2 YFSETQ. CDR3 size: 14 residues. V was shortened by 4 bases and J by 0 bases, with 10 bases between the two germline ends.